One sample yielded the 14 T cell receptor beta chains listed below, sequenced in a study of cytomegalovirus exposure and HLA in healthy donors. The study ran its PCR with 60 Vbeta and 13 Jbeta primers. TCRdb's table, derived via immunoSEQ multiplex PCR, lists solely in-frame clones and lacks some. The sample holds over 85,000 clones, under 85% seen once. The source material was PBMCs. The receptor set was obtained from a female donor in good health and CMV-seropositive.

This clone was picked up one time. DNA for the CDR3: TGCGCCAGCAGCCAAGATGGGGGGGCGGGTCAGCCCCAGCATTTT. It yields the protein CASSQDGGAGQPQHF. The chain carries TRBV4-1 and TRBJ1-5, with D maybe TRBD1 (6 bases). Germline CDR1 and CDR2: MGHRA and YSYEKL. Deletions cut 0 bases from V and 6 bases from J, with 12 bases between. CDR3 size: 15 residues.

The V gene is TRBV27, the J gene TRBJ2-4, with D perhaps matching TRBD1 (5 bases). Germline V gene lookup returns CDR1 MNHEY and CDR2 SMNVEV (reference sequence). The CDR3 runs to 15 residues. V was shortened by 0 bases and J by 2 bases, with 8 bases between the two germline ends. CDR3 in DNA: TGTGCCAGCAGTTTATCCCCAGGGTCCAAAAACATTCAGTACTTC. It is translated as CASSLSPGSKNIQYF.

This rearrangement joins TRBV5-1 to TRBJ2-7; 10 bases are shared with TRBD1. Per the germline V gene, CDR1 is SGHRS and CDR2 is YFSETQ. After removal of 3 bases from V and 5 bases from J, the junction contained 17 bases not matched to a gene. The CDR3 is made up of 18 amino acids. The CDR3 DNA is TGCGCCAGCAGCTCCTTCCCTCGAAGCGGGACAGGGGACGACGAGCAGTACTTC. Translating it yields CASSSFPRSGTGDDEQYF.

J is TRBJ1-6 and V is TRBV6-5; 7 positions agree with TRBD1. The CDR3 sequence is 14 residues long. Per germline, CDR1 MNHEY and CDR2 SVGAGI. Trimming at V came to 6 bases and at J to 10 bases, leaving 9 bases not matched to a gene. The CDR3 loop is CASRWNNRGSPLHF. In DNA form, the CDR3 reads TGTGCCAGCAGATGGAATAACAGGGGATCACCCCTCCACTTT.

J is TRBJ1-5 and V is TRBV19, with a tentative D call TRBD1 (5 bases). This CDR3 region has 15 residues. The V gene's germline CDR1 is LNHDA and CDR2 SQIVND (reference sequence). Trimming took off 7 bases at V and 0 bases at J, with 13 bases between the two ends. Here the CDR3 reads CASIQGLYSNQPQHF. The CDR3 nucleotides are TGTGCCAGTATCCAGGGCCTCTATAGCAATCAGCCCCAGCATTTT.

The chain carries TRBV19 and TRBJ1-1, with TRBD1 identical over 8 bases. This CDR3 contains 14 residues. J was trimmed by 3 bases and V by 9 bases; bases with no gene match: 9. The V gene's germline CDR1 is LNHDA and CDR2 SQIVND (reference sequence). The CDR3 nucleotides are TGTGCCAGCAGGGTTGTGGACAGGGACACTGAAGCTTTCTTT. Residues: CASRVVDRDTEAFF.

V is TRBV27 and J is TRBJ1-1; D gene ambiguous. Germline CDR1 MNHEY, CDR2 SMNVEV (reference sequence). This CDR3 comprises 14 residues. The V and J ends lost 4 bases and 0 bases respectively, with 9 bases between them. The CDR3 loop is CASSWRPMNTEAFF. The CDR3 bases are TGTGCCAGCAGTTGGAGGCCAATGAACACTGAAGCTTTCTTT.

The chain links TRBV9 to TRBJ2-7, with TRBD1 identical over 11 bases. Losses at the gene ends were 3 bases for V and 7 bases for J; bases not matched to a gene: 6. This CDR3 spans 14 amino acids. CDR1 is SGDLS, CDR2 YYNGEE, per germline. CDR3 DNA sequence: TGTGCCAGCAGCGCCGGACAGGGGGCGGGTGAGCAGTACTTC. It is translated as CASSAGQGAGEQYF.

The chain combines TRBV6-5 with TRBJ1-4; D is ambiguous. V was trimmed by 0 bases and J by 8 bases, leaving 7 bases between them. Per germline, CDR1 MNHEY and CDR2 SVGAGI. The CDR3 covers 13 residues. CDR3 bases: TGTGCCAGCAGTTACTCGGTGGAGGAAAAACTGTTTTTT. Its translation is CASSYSVEEKLFF.

J is TRBJ2-1 and V is TRBV9, with 7 bases fitting TRBD1. CDR3 length: 15 residues. Germline CDR1 and CDR2: SGDLS and YYNGEE. Trimming took 0 bases from V and 4 from J; bases not matched to a gene: 4. This CDR3 is CASSVAGTAYNEQFF. DNA for the CDR3: TGTGCCAGCAGCGTAGCCGGGACAGCTTACAATGAGCAGTTCTTC.

The count of this clone is one. The chain employs TRBV19 and TRBJ2-1, with 7 bases identical to TRBD2. The V gene's germline CDR1 is LNHDA and CDR2 SQIVND (reference sequence). This CDR3 region has 15 residues. The J segment lost 8 bases and the V segment lost 5 bases, leaving 12 bases of the junction unmatched. In DNA, the CDR3 is TGTGCCAGTAGTGATCGGGGAGGGGCCCTCGATGAGCAGTTCTTC. This sequence encodes CASSDRGGALDEQFF.

The chain combines TRBV5-1 with TRBJ2-5; D is uncertain. Trimming took off 3 bases at V and 1 base at J, with 10 bases between the two ends. This CDR3 is 14 amino acids long. Germline loops: CDR1 SGHRS, CDR2 YFSETQ. The chain's CDR3 is CASSSRQVQETQYF. The DNA of the CDR3 is TGCGCCAGCAGCTCCCGACAAGTCCAAGAGACCCAGTACTTC.

This chain connects TRBV7-2 to TRBJ1-2, with TRBD1 identical over 7 bases. CDR1 is SGHTA, CDR2 FQGNSA, per germline. The CDR3 has 13 residues. J was trimmed by 8 bases and V by 6 bases; bases with no gene match: 9. The CDR3 loop reads CASSPGGGQGYTF. CDR3 nucleotide sequence: TGTGCCAGCAGTCCCGGGGGGGGACAGGGCTACACCTTC.

Comments on this clone: One junction end does not reproduce the germline sequence, and a read error may be involved. The chain has TRBV7-2 and TRBJ2-7; tentatively, D is TRBD2 (6 bases). The CDR3 contains 17 residues. CDR1 is SGHTA and CDR2 is FQGNSA in the germline V gene. CDR3 in DNA: TGTGCCAGCCGCTTATCGGGGGTAGCAGCTACCTCCTACGAGCAGTACTTC. It yields the protein CASRLSGVAATSYEQYF.